One sample yielded the 19 T cell receptor beta chains listed below, sequenced in a study of long-term antiretroviral therapy in people with HIV. The run of the v3.0 immunoSEQ assay was at survey level. The protocol was immunoSEQ multiplex PCR, while the TCRdb copy is restricted to in-frame clones and leaves out a portion. The sample includes about 16,000 clones, 77% of them seen just once. Sequenced material: unsorted PBMCs, taken 2.1 years after starting antiretroviral therapy. The receptors stem from a man aged 35-49 years with HIV.

DNA for the CDR3: TGTGCCAGCAGCCCCGGGGGAGCTGGAACAGATACGCAGTATTTT. Translating it yields CASSPGGAGTDTQYF. The chain links TRBV7-6 to TRBJ2-3, with D possibly matching TRBD2 (6 bases). Deletions cut 5 bases from V and 3 bases from J, with 15 bases between. The germline gives CDR1 SGHVS, CDR2 FNYEAQ. This CDR3 contains 15 residues.

J is TRBJ1-2 and V is TRBV27, with TRBD1 as a possible D gene (5 bases). V lost 8 bases to trimming and J lost 6 bases, with 13 bases between them. CDR1 MNHEY and CDR2 SMNVEV come from the germline V gene (reference sequence). This CDR3 region has 12 residues. The CDR3 bases are TGTGCCAGCGGGACTGTTAGGGATGGCTACACCTTC. As protein: CASGTVRDGYTF.

This clone was seen a few times. The V and J genes are TRBV2 and TRBJ2-2; D remains unclear. The ends were cut back, 6 bases at V and 12 bases at J, with 14 bases in the middle. Germline-derived CDR1 and CDR2 are SNHLY and FYNNEI. This CDR3 spans 12 amino acids. The CDR3 region has the DNA TGTGCCAGCAGGCAGTCGGCGGAGAAGCTGTTTTTT. This gives the protein CASRQSAEKLFF.

By share, this clone counts as medium-sized. The chain couples TRBV4-2 to TRBJ2-7, with no clear D. The germline V gene encodes CDR1 LGHNA and CDR2 YNFKEQ. The CDR3 loop spans 14 amino acids. The germline V and J ends were trimmed by 0 bases and 2 bases, with 8 bases remaining between them. The chain's CDR3 is CASSQDSDAYEQYF. CDR3 in DNA: TGTGCCAGCAGCCAAGATAGTGACGCCTACGAGCAGTACTTC.

The genes are TRBV11-3 and TRBJ1-2; 12 positions agree with TRBD1. From germline, CDR1 is SGHNT and CDR2 YENEEA. The length of the CDR3 is 15 residues. Trimming cost V 4 bases and J 8 bases; bases outside gene matches: 8. The CDR3 loop reads CASSSPGQGAFGYTF. In nucleotides, the CDR3 is TGTGCCAGCAGCTCACCGGGACAGGGGGCCTTCGGCTACACCTTC.

CDR3 sequence (DNA): TGTGCCAGCAGTTACTCGATCAGGGGCGCGGGTGAAAAACTGTTTTTT. As protein: CASSYSIRGAGEKLFF. This sequence joins TRBV6-5 and TRBJ1-4; a weak D match, TRBD1 (6 bases). The CDR3 has 16 residues. Germline CDR1 and CDR2: MNHEY and SVGAGI. V was shortened by 0 bases and J by 7 bases, with 15 bases between the two germline ends.

This rearrangement joins TRBV5-1 to TRBJ1-2; 9 bases line up with TRBD1. Germline CDR1 is SGHRS and CDR2 is YFSETQ. The CDR3 sequence is 14 residues long. Trimming took 4 bases from V and 7 from J; bases not matched to a gene: 8. CDR3 DNA sequence: TGCGCCAGCAGCGGCGTTACAGGGGGCGGTGGCTACACCTTC. This translates into CASSGVTGGGGYTF.

The V and J genes are TRBV19 and TRBJ1-5; 10 bases map to TRBD1. Trimming cost V 0 bases and J 2 bases; bases outside gene matches: 13. This CDR3 spans 20 amino acids. Germline lookup yields CDR1 LNHDA and CDR2 SQIVND (reference sequence). CDR3: CASSIDRTGGGWLGNQPQHF. CDR3 bases: TGTGCCAGTAGTATAGATCGGACAGGGGGAGGATGGTTGGGCAATCAGCCCCAGCATTTT.

By share of the sample, this clone is medium-sized. The rearrangement uses TRBV6-5 and TRBJ2-3, with TRBD2 matching over 11 bases. CDR3 length equals 16 residues. With 4 bases clipped from V and 1 base from J, the junction kept 4 bases outside the gene matches. Germline assignment: CDR1 MNHEY and CDR2 SVGAGI. The CDR3 reads CASSSLTSGGTDTQYF. CDR3 nucleotides: TGTGCCAGCAGTTCGTTGACTAGCGGGGGCACAGATACGCAGTATTTT.

This chain uses TRBV29-1 with TRBJ1-1; TRBD1 might be the D (6 bases). Germline CDR1 SQVTM, CDR2 ANQGSEA. The CDR3 covers 13 residues. The V and J ends lost 2 bases and 11 bases respectively, with 18 bases between them. DNA of the CDR3: TGCAGCGTTGAAAGTCGGGGGCAGGTCGAGGCTTTCTTT. It codes for CSVESRGQVEAFF.

This sequence joins TRBV7-2 and TRBJ1-2, with 7 positions matching TRBD1. The CDR3 loop spans 14 amino acids. V trimming: 1 base; J trimming: 10 bases; junction bases outside the gene matches: 9. CDR1 SGHTA and CDR2 FQGNSA come from the germline V gene. DNA of the CDR3: TGTGCCAGCAGCTTAGGGAGGGAACAGGGGACCTACACCTTC. Translation: CASSLGREQGTYTF.

The count of this clone is one. The chain employs TRBV6-6 and TRBJ1-3; D is uncertain. The CDR3 loop spans 13 amino acids. V was cut by 0 bases and J by 4 bases, with 4 bases left in between. CDR1 and CDR2 from the germline V gene are MNHNY and SVGAGI (reference sequence). CDR3 in amino acids: CASSYSAGNTIYF. As DNA, the CDR3 is TGTGCCAGCAGTTACTCAGCGGGAAACACCATATATTTT.

CDR3 DNA: TGTGCCAGCAGCATAGGACAGCGGGAGACCCAGTACTTC. It specifies CASSIGQRETQYF. V is TRBV11-3 and J is TRBJ2-5; D might be TRBD1 (6 bases). CDR1 and CDR2 (germline): SGHNT, YENEEA. The CDR3 spans 13 residues. V lost 5 bases, J lost 5 bases, and 12 bases lay in between.

This sequence joins TRBV11-2 and TRBJ2-1; D possibly uses TRBD1 or TRBD2 (6 bases each). Germline lookup yields CDR1 SGHAT and CDR2 FQNNGV. This CDR3 region has 14 residues. V was shortened by 5 bases and J by 2 bases, with 10 bases between the two germline ends. The CDR3 nucleotides read TGTGCCAGCAGCCCTGGGGGGCCCTACAATGAGCAGTTCTTC. This encodes CASSPGGPYNEQFF.

V is TRBV5-1 and J is TRBJ1-2; D not certain. The CDR3 totals 13 residues. The V gene's germline CDR1 is SGHRS and CDR2 YFSETQ. The V end lost 4 bases, the J end lost 3 bases, and 10 bases lay between the germline ends. CDR3 DNA sequence: TGCGCCAGCAGCCAGGATCGATACTATGGCTACACCTTC. The encoded protein is CASSQDRYYGYTF.

The J gene is TRBJ1-4, the V gene TRBV7-9, with TRBD1 identical over 8 bases. V trimming: 5 bases; J trimming: 8 bases; junction bases outside the gene matches: 10. CDR3 length: 15 residues. Germline loops: CDR1 SEHNR, CDR2 FQNEAQ (reference sequence). DNA of the CDR3: TGTGCCAGCAGCCCACTTACAGGGGGACGGGAAAAACTGTTTTTT. It translates to CASSPLTGGREKLFF.

V is TRBV5-1 and J is TRBJ1-2, with D possibly TRBD1 on 6 matching bases. The CDR3 runs 14 residues. The V end was cut by 4 bases, the J end by 5 bases, with 15 bases between. CDR1 and CDR2 (germline): SGHRS, YFSETQ. The CDR3 nucleotides are TGCGCCAGCAGCGCCCCCGGGACAAATTATGGCTACACCTTC. This encodes CASSAPGTNYGYTF.

The CDR3 DNA reads TGTGCCAGCAGTTTCAACATGAACACTGAAGCTTTCTTT. This translates into CASSFNMNTEAFF. This chain joins TRBV27 and TRBJ1-1; the D is unclear. Trimming took 3 bases from V and 0 from J, leaving 5 bases between them. This CDR3 region has 13 residues. Germline lookup yields CDR1 MNHEY and CDR2 SMNVEV (reference sequence).

The chain employs TRBV14 and TRBJ1-2; D may be TRBD1 (6 bases). This CDR3 region has 13 residues. Looked up from germline, CDR1 is SGHDN and CDR2 is FVKESK. V gave up 6 bases and J gave up 5 bases, with 13 bases separating them. CDR3 in amino acids: CASSQQGPYGYTF. CDR3 in DNA: TGTGCCAGCAGTCAACAGGGCCCTTATGGCTACACCTTC. Full variable domain (missing parts from reference TRBV14 and TRBJ1-2): EAGVTQFPSHSVIEKGQTVTLRCDPISGHDNLYWYRRVMGKEIKFLLHFVKESKQDESGMPNNRFLAERTGGTYSTLKVQPAELEDSGVYFCASSQQGPYGYTFGSGTRLTVV.